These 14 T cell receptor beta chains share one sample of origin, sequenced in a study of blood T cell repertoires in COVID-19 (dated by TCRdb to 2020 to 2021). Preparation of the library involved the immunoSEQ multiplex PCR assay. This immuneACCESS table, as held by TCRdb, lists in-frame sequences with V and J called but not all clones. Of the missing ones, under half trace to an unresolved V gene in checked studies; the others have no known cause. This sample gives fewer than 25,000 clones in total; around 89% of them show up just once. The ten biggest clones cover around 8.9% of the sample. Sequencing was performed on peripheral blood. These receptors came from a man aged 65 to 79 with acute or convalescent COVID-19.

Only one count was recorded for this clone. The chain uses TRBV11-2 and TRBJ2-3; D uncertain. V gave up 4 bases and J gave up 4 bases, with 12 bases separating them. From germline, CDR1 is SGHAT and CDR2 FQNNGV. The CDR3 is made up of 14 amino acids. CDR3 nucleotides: TGTGCCAGCAGCTCCAACTCCCGCGCAGATACGCAGTATTTT. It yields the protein CASSSNSRADTQYF.

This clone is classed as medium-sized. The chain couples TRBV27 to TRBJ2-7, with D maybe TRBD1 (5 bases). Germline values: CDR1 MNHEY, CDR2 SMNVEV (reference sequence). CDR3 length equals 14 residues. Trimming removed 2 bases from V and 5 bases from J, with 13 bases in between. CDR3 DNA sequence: TGTGCCAGCAGTTTAAGGGCAGGGCAGGACGAGCAGTACTTC. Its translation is CASSLRAGQDEQYF.

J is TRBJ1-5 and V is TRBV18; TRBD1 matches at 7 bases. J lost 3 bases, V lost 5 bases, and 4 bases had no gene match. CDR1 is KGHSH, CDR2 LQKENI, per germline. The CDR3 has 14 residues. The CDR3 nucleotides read TGTGCCAGCTCAGGGACAGATCCCAATCAGCCCCAGCATTTT. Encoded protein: CASSGTDPNQPQHF. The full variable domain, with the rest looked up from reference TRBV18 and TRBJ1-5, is NAGVMQNPRHLVRRRGQEARLRCSPMKGHSHVYWYRQLPEEGLKFMVYLQKENIIDESGMPKERFSAEFPKEGPSILRIQQVVRGDSAAYFCASSGTDPNQPQHFGDGTRLSIL.

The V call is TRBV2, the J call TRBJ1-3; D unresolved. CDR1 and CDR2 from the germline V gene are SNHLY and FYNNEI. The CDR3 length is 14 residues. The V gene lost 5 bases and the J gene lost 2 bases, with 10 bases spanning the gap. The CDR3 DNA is TGTGCCAGCAGTTCCCCCTTTACTGGAAACACCATATATTTT. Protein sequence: CASSSPFTGNTIYF.

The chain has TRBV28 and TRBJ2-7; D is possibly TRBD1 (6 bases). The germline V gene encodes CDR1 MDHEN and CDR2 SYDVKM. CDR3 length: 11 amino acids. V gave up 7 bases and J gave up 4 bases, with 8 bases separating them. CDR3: CASTDRYEQYF. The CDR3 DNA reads TGTGCCAGCACCGACAGGTACGAGCAGTACTTC. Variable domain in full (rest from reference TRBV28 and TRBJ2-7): DVKVTQSSRYLVKRTGEKVFLECVQDMDHENMFWYRQDPGLGLRLIYFSYDVKMKEKGDIPEGYSVSREKKERFSLILESASTNQTSMYLCASTDRYEQYFGPGTRLTVT.

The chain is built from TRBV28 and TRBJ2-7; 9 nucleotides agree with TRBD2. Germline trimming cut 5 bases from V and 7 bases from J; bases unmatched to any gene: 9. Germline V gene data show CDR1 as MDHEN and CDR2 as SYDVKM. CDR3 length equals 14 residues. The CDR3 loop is CASSLIAGAGEQYF. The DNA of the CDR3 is TGTGCCAGCAGTCTCATAGCGGGAGCTGGTGAGCAGTACTTC. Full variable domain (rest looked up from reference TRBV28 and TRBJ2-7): DVKVTQSSRYLVKRTGEKVFLECVQDMDHENMFWYRQDPGLGLRLIYFSYDVKMKEKGDIPEGYSVSREKKERFSLILESASTNQTSMYLCASSLIAGAGEQYFGPGTRLTVT.

Here the CDR3 reads CASSQNRERAGELFF. The CDR3 nucleotides are TGTGCCAGCAGCCAAAACAGGGAACGGGCCGGGGAGCTGTTTTTT. This sequence joins TRBV3-1 (or the pseudogene TRBV3-2) and TRBJ2-2, with D perhaps TRBD1 (6 bases). CDR3 length equals 15 residues. From germline, CDR1 is LGHDT and CDR2 YNNKEL (reference sequence). V shed 2 bases and J shed 6 bases, with 13 bases lying between them.

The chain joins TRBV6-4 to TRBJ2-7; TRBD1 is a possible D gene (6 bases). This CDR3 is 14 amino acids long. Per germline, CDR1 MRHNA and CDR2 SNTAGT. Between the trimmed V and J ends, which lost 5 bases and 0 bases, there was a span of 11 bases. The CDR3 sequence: CASSRDTSSYEQYF. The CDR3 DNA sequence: TGTGCCAGCAGTAGGGACACGAGCTCCTACGAGCAGTACTTC.

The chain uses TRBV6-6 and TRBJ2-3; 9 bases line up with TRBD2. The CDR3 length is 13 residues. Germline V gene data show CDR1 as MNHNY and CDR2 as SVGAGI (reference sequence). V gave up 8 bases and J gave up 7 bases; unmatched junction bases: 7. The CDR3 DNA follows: TGTGCCAGCTGTAAGCGGGAGGCATATACGCAGTATTTT. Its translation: CASCKREAYTQYF.

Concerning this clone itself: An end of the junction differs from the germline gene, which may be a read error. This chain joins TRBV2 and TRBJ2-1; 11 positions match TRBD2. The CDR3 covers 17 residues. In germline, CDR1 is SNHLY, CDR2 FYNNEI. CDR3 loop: CARQIAGGPLPPNEQFF. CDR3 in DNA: TGTGCCAGACAGATAGCGGGAGGGCCTCTTCCCCCTAATGAACAGTTCTTC.

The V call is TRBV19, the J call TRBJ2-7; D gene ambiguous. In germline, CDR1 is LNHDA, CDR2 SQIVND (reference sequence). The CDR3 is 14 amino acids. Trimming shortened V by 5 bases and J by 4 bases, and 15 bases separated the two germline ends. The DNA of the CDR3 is TGTGCCAGTAGTTCTTATGTCGGGTTGTACGAGCAGTACTTC. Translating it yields CASSSYVGLYEQYF.

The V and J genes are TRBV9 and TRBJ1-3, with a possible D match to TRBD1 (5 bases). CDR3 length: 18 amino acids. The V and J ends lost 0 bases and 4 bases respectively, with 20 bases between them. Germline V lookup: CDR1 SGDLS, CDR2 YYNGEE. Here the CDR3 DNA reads TGTGCCAGCAGCGTAGCTATATCCTCGGGGACTCGCGGAAACACCATATATTTT. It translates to CASSVAISSGTRGNTIYF.

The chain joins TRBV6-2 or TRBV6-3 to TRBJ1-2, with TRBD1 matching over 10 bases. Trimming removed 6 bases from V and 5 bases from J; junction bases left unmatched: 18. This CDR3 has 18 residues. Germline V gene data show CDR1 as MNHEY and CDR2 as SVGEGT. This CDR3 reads CASSFIPGQGPAFYGYTF. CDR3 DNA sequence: TGTGCCAGCAGCTTCATACCGGGACAGGGGCCTGCTTTTTATGGCTACACCTTC.

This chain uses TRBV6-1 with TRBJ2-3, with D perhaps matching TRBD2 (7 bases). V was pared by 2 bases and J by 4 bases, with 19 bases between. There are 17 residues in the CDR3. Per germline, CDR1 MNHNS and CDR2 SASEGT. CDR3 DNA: TGTGCCAGCAGTGAATGGGCGGGGGCCAACGGCCCAGATACGCAGTATTTT. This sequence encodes CASSEWAGANGPDTQYF.